One sample yielded the 17 T cell receptor beta chains listed below, sequenced in a study of beta chain features in type 1 diabetes. The investigators reverse transcribed all of the isolated RNA, so they sequenced expressed TCRB transcripts. TCRdb's table, derived via immunoSEQ multiplex PCR, lists solely in-frame clones and lacks some. This table holds roughly 700,000 clones, over 10% found once. Study-wide results and limits: Moderate yet significant TCRB CDR3 shortening was seen in Type 1 diabetes patients in all four CD4+ subsets.

These TCRs are of unknown antigen specificity. The sequencing sample was made of naive CD4+ T cells from blood. The receptors were gathered from a man aged 18 to 29 with type 1 diabetes.

This clone was counted between two and nine times. The same CDR3 is also encoded by other DNA sequences in this sample. The V and J genes are TRBV29-1 and TRBJ1-1, with D possibly being TRBD1 (6 bases). Germline V gene sequence: CDR1 SQVTM, CDR2 ANQGSEA. V dropped 6 bases and J dropped 4 bases, with 12 bases sitting between them. The CDR3 sequence is 12 residues long. The CDR3 nucleotides read TGCAGCGTAGCTAAGGGGGGCACTGAAGCTTTCTTT. Translated: CSVAKGGTEAFF.

The table lists this clone with a few counts. The chain is built from TRBV6-4 and TRBJ2-1; 14 positions agree with TRBD2. The CDR3 runs to 14 residues. With 8 bases clipped from V and 9 bases from J, the junction kept 6 bases outside the gene matches. Per the germline V gene, CDR1 is MRHNA and CDR2 is SNTAGT. The CDR3 DNA reads TGTGCCAGCGAGACTAGCGGGGGGGCTGGTGAGCAGTTCTTC. Protein sequence: CASETSGGAGEQFF.

The V call is TRBV30, the J call TRBJ2-3; either TRBD1 or TRBD2 may fit D (6 bases each). CDR1 and CDR2 from the germline V gene are GTSNPN and SVGIG (reference sequence). Trimming removed 0 bases at V and 3 bases at J, with 19 bases between. CDR3 size: 17 residues. The CDR3 sequence is CAWSVYPPGAGTDTQYF. In DNA form, the CDR3 reads TGTGCCTGGAGTGTATACCCTCCGGGGGCTGGAACAGATACGCAGTATTTT.

This clone was counted a few times. This chain uses TRBV27 with TRBJ1-2; D may be TRBD1 (6 bases). Trimming took off 5 bases at V and 5 bases at J, with 12 bases between the two ends. Looked up from germline, CDR1 is MNHEY and CDR2 is SMNVEV (reference sequence). The CDR3 sequence is 13 residues long. CDR3 in DNA: TGTGCCAGCAGTACCTCAGGGGTATATGGCTACACCTTC. Protein sequence: CASSTSGVYGYTF.

The chain employs TRBV7-2 and TRBJ1-1, with a possible D match to TRBD1 (5 bases). The length of the CDR3 is 15 residues. Trimming removed 1 base at V and 4 bases at J, with 13 bases between. Germline V gives CDR1 SGHTA, CDR2 FQGNSA. The CDR3 DNA reads TGTGCCAGCAGCTTAGAGGGAACGAGGGGCACTGAAGCTTTCTTT. Translation: CASSLEGTRGTEAFF. Variable domain in full (rest from reference TRBV7-2 and TRBJ1-1): GAGVSQSPSNKVTEKGKDVELRCDPISGHTALYWYRQSLGQGLEFLIYFQGNSAPDKSGLPSDRFSAERTGGSVSTLTIQRTQQEDSAVYLCASSLEGTRGTEAFFGQGTRLTVV.

Only a few counts were recorded for this clone. The chain employs TRBV6-1 and TRBJ2-7; TRBD2 matches 7 bases. Germline trimming cut 7 bases from V and 4 bases from J; bases unmatched to any gene: 10. Germline loops: CDR1 MNHNS, CDR2 SASEGT. This CDR3 comprises 14 residues. The CDR3 sequence: CASTIGLGGYEQYF. CDR3 DNA: TGTGCCAGCACAATCGGTCTGGGGGGGTACGAGCAGTACTTC.

J is TRBJ2-2 and V is TRBV9; D ambiguous. From germline, CDR1 is SGDLS and CDR2 YYNGEE. Trimming stripped 0 bases from V and 4 bases from J, with 7 bases between. The CDR3 runs to 14 residues. CDR3 in amino acids: CASSVGQGTGELFF. DNA of the CDR3: TGTGCCAGCAGCGTAGGACAAGGCACCGGGGAGCTGTTTTTT.

The gene calls are TRBV7-2 and TRBJ2-3; 7 positions match TRBD2. The V gene end was trimmed by 5 bases and the J gene end by 3 bases; junction bases not matched to a gene: 5. The germline V gene encodes CDR1 SGHTA and CDR2 FQGNSA. CDR3 length: 14 amino acids. Here the CDR3 reads CASSPGLQTDTQYF. CDR3 DNA sequence: TGTGCCAGCAGCCCGGGACTACAGACAGATACGCAGTATTTT.

With regard to this clone: The sample has other DNA sequences that encode this CDR3 too. The rearrangement uses TRBV5-1 and TRBJ1-1; unclear D gene. With 1 base removed from V and 5 bases from J, the gap between germline ends came to 9 bases. Per the germline V gene, CDR1 is SGHRS and CDR2 is YFSETQ. The CDR3 totals 13 residues. The CDR3 DNA follows: TGCGCCAGCAGCTTGAGTGGCGAGACTGAAGCTTTCTTT. Residues: CASSLSGETEAFF.

This clone was counted a few times. The chain joins TRBV4-1 to TRBJ2-4; perhaps TRBD1 as D (6 bases). The CDR3 covers 17 residues. The germline V and J ends were trimmed by 3 bases and 0 bases, with 15 bases remaining between them. Germline assignment: CDR1 MGHRA and CDR2 YSYEKL. This CDR3 is CASSQERGSVAKNIQYF. The CDR3, as DNA: TGCGCCAGCAGCCAGGAGAGGGGGTCGGTAGCCAAAAACATTCAGTACTTC.

The gene calls are TRBV2 and TRBJ2-2; no definite D call. CDR1 and CDR2 from the germline V gene are SNHLY and FYNNEI. There are 13 residues in the CDR3. The ends were cut back, 1 base at V and 5 bases at J, with 5 bases in the middle. For the CDR3, the DNA is TGTGCCAGCAGTGAAGAGTTTACCGGGGAGCTGTTTTTT. The encoded protein is CASSEEFTGELFF.

The chain has TRBV29-1 and TRBJ1-2, with D tentatively TRBD1 (5 bases). The V end lost 7 bases, the J end lost 3 bases, and 18 bases lay between the germline ends. CDR3 length: 14 amino acids. Germline assignment: CDR1 SQVTM and CDR2 ANQGSEA. CDR3 sequence reads: CSALGGAQDYGYTF. In DNA, the CDR3 is TGCAGCGCCTTGGGAGGGGCGCAAGACTATGGCTACACCTTC.

This clone was counted a few times. The V gene is TRBV15, the J gene TRBJ1-4; no firm D call. Trimming stripped 0 bases from V and 7 bases from J, with 12 bases between. CDR1 is LNHNV, CDR2 YYDKDF, per germline (reference sequence). This CDR3 spans 15 amino acids. CDR3 sequence (DNA): TGTGCCACCAGCAGAGAGGCCCCGGGGAGTGAAAAACTGTTTTTT. Translating gives CATSREAPGSEKLFF.

The chain recombines TRBV7-9 with TRBJ1-1; D is uncertain. V lost 1 base and J lost 8, with 14 bases in between. CDR1 and CDR2 (germline): SEHNR, FQNEAQ (reference sequence). The CDR3 has 14 amino acids. CDR3 sequence reads: CASSLEGWLEEAFF. The CDR3 DNA reads as TGTGCCAGCAGCTTAGAAGGTTGGCTGGAGGAAGCTTTCTTT. The variable domain in full, with the rest retrieved from reference TRBV7-9 and TRBJ1-1, is DTGVSQNPRHKITKRGQNVTFRCDPISEHNRLYWYRQTLGQGPEFLTYFQNEAQLEKSRLLSDRFSAERPKGSFSTLEIQRTEQGDSAMYLCASSLEGWLEEAFFGQGTRLTVV.

The genes are TRBV6-6 and TRBJ2-1; 9 nucleotides line up with TRBD1. CDR3 length equals 15 residues. CDR1 is MNHNY, CDR2 SVGAGI, per germline (reference sequence). The V gene end was trimmed by 7 bases and the J gene end by 4 bases; junction bases not matched to a gene: 8. This chain's CDR3 is CASTAGQGIYNEQFF. The CDR3 nucleotides are TGTGCCAGCACCGCGGGACAGGGAATATACAATGAGCAGTTCTTC.

V and J are TRBV6-4 and TRBJ1-6; the D is unclear. Trimming removed 0 bases at V and 15 bases at J, with 12 bases between. Germline CDR1 is MRHNA and CDR2 is SNTAGT. The CDR3 runs to 13 residues. CDR3 sequence reads: CASSDSLLVDLHF. CDR3 in DNA: TGTGCCAGCAGTGACTCGTTATTGGTTGACCTCCACTTT.

This chain joins TRBV29-1 and TRBJ1-1; D may be TRBD1 (5 bases). The CDR3 contains 10 residues. Looked up from germline, CDR1 is SQVTM and CDR2 is ANQGSEA. This chain's CDR3 is CGGLNTEAFF. CDR3 DNA sequence: TGCGGGGGATTGAACACTGAAGCTTTCTTT.